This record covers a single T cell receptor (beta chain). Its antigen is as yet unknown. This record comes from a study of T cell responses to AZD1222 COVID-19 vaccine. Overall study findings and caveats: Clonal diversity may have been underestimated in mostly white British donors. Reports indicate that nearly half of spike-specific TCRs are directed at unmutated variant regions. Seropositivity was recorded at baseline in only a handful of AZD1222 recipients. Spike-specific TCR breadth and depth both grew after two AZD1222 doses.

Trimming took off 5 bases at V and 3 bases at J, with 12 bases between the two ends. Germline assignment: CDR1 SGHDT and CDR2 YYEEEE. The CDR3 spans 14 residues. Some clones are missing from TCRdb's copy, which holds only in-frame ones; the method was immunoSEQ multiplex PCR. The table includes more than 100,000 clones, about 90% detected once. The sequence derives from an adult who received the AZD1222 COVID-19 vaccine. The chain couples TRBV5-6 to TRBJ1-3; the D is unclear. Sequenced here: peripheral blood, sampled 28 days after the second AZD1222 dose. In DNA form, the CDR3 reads TGTGCCAGCAGTCTTGGGTACGGTGGAAACACCATATATTTT. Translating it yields CASSLGYGGNTIYF.